Below, 22 T cell receptor beta chains from the same sample are listed, as sequenced in a study of PD-1 blockade in classical Hodgkin lymphoma. Every single patient, without exception, relapsed after autologous stem cell transplantation, and brentuximab vedotin exposure varied. The table came from immunoSEQ multiplex PCR; TCRdb's copy has only in-frame clones and leaves some out. Of 39,000 or so clones in the sample, around 87% were seen once. This specimen consisted of peripheral blood mononuclear cells (PBMCs), obtained before the second cycle of nivolumab. These receptors were collected from a human donor with classical Hodgkin lymphoma.

V gene TRBV19 combines with J gene TRBJ1-5, with TRBD1 matching 8 bases. The CDR3 loop spans 16 amino acids. Unmatched junction bases numbered 9, after V lost 4 bases and J lost 4 bases. The germline CDR1 and CDR2 sequences are LNHDA and SQIVND (reference sequence). The CDR3 is CASSTPTGAANQPQHF. CDR3 in DNA: TGTGCCAGTAGTACTCCGACAGGGGCTGCTAATCAGCCCCAGCATTTT. The variable domain in full, with the rest retrieved from reference TRBV19 and TRBJ1-5, is DGGITQSPKYLFRKEGQNVTLSCEQNLNHDAMYWYRQDPGQGLRLIYYSQIVNDFQKGDIAEGYSVSREKKESFPLTVTSAQKNPTAFYLCASSTPTGAANQPQHFGDGTRLSIL.

CDR3 residues: CASSPTGNTEAFF. CDR3 coding DNA: TGTGCCAGCTCACCCACAGGGAACACTGAAGCTTTCTTT. This chain connects TRBV18 to TRBJ1-1, with D possibly matching TRBD1 (5 bases). This CDR3 comprises 13 residues. The V end lost 3 bases, the J end lost 1 base, and 6 bases lay between the germline ends. CDR1 is KGHSH, CDR2 LQKENI, per germline.

The gene calls are TRBV21-1 and TRBJ1-1. TRBV21-1 is termed a pseudogene. The CDR3 sequence is 17 residues long. The CDR3 nucleotides read TGTGCCAGCAGCAAAGATGGGGAGGTAAGGTGTTTCACTGAAGCTTTCTTT. Residues: CASSKDGEVRCFTEAFF.

The rearrangement uses TRBV15 and TRBJ2-1; 9 bases line up with TRBD1. The trim removed 3 bases at V and 9 bases at J, leaving 15 bases unmatched. Germline CDR1 is LNHNV and CDR2 is YYDKDF (reference sequence). This CDR3 spans 17 amino acids. In nucleotides, the CDR3 is TGTGCCACCAGCAGTTCCACAGGGGGCTCTCGGACAGGTGAGCAGTTCTTC. It is translated as CATSSSTGGSRTGEQFF.

The V and J genes are TRBV15 and TRBJ2-5, with 7 bases lining up with TRBD1. CDR1 and CDR2 from the germline V gene are LNHNV and YYDKDF (reference sequence). The CDR3 consists of 15 residues. V was pared by 0 bases and J by 2 bases, with 3 bases of the junction left unmatched. DNA of the CDR3: TGTGCCACCAGCAGAGATGAGACAGGGCAAGAGACCCAGTACTTC. Amino acid sequence: CATSRDETGQETQYF.

This chain connects TRBV7-6 to TRBJ2-7; TRBD2 aligns across 7 bases. The J segment lost 3 bases and the V segment lost 2 bases, leaving 13 bases of the junction unmatched. Germline V lookup: CDR1 SGHVS, CDR2 FNYEAQ. The CDR3 sequence is 17 residues long. The chain's CDR3 is CASSLLPLVAGVYEQYF. CDR3 DNA: TGTGCCAGCAGCTTACTCCCCTTGGTGGCGGGGGTCTACGAGCAGTACTTC.

V usage is TRBV29-1 and J usage is TRBJ2-1, with TRBD2 as a possible D gene (7 bases). In germline, CDR1 is SQVTM, CDR2 ANQGSEA. This CDR3 comprises 14 residues. Trimming removed 7 bases at V and 3 bases at J, with 16 bases between. The CDR3 DNA reads as TGCAGCGCCCGCGGGGGCCCAAACTACAATGAGCAGTTCTTC. Its translation: CSARGGPNYNEQFF.

V usage is TRBV4-1 and J usage is TRBJ2-1; TRBD2 aligns across 10 bases. This CDR3 has 17 amino acids. Trimming cost V 0 bases and J 5 bases; bases outside gene matches: 7. The germline V gene has CDR1 MGHRA and CDR2 YSYEKL. The CDR3 region has the DNA TGCGCCAGCAGCCAAGAAGGGCTAGCGGGGGTAAACAATGAGCAGTTCTTC. Its translation is CASSQEGLAGVNNEQFF.

J is TRBJ1-1 and V is TRBV6-4, with D uncertain. Trimming stripped 2 bases from V and 1 base from J, with 14 bases between. Looked up from germline, CDR1 is MRHNA and CDR2 is SNTAGT. The CDR3 has 16 residues. The CDR3 region has the DNA TGTGCCAGCAGTGACCCGATTGAGGGCCCGAACACTGAAGCTTTCTTT. This codes for CASSDPIEGPNTEAFF.

V and J are TRBV28 and TRBJ2-2; D may be TRBD1 (6 bases). This CDR3 spans 13 amino acids. Germline V lookup: CDR1 MDHEN, CDR2 SYDVKM. Trimming pared 6 bases from V and 5 bases from J, leaving 10 bases between. The CDR3: CASSQRGTGELFF. The CDR3 region has the DNA TGTGCCAGCAGCCAAAGGGGGACCGGGGAGCTGTTTTTT.

The chain combines TRBV27 with TRBJ2-3, with D possibly being TRBD2 (5 bases). V lost 4 bases, J lost 1 base, and 15 bases lay in between. The CDR3 consists of 16 residues. Germline CDR1 reads MNHEY; CDR2 reads SMNVEV (reference sequence). The chain's CDR3 is CASSSPGGGGTDTQYF. As DNA, the CDR3 is TGTGCCAGCAGTTCGCCGGGTGGAGGTGGCACAGATACGCAGTATTTT.

This clone was seen a single time. The chain recombines TRBV10-3 with TRBJ1-3; no clear D gene. The germline CDR1 and CDR2 sequences are ENHRY and SYGVKD. V lost 0 bases and J 8 bases, leaving 8 bases between the germline ends. The CDR3 is 13 residues long. CDR3 protein: CAISESIGYTIYF. DNA for the CDR3: TGTGCCATCAGTGAGTCGATTGGGTACACCATATATTTT.

This chain uses TRBV19 with TRBJ1-2; D ambiguous. The CDR3 spans 13 residues. V lost 6 bases and J 1 base, leaving 9 bases between the germline ends. Germline V lookup: CDR1 LNHDA, CDR2 SQIVND (reference sequence). Here the CDR3 DNA reads TGTGCCAGTAGCTCCGACTTTAACTATGGCTACACCTTC. It is translated as CASSSDFNYGYTF.

The V gene is TRBV19, the J gene TRBJ1-6; possible D gene TRBD1, 6 bases. V was cut by 0 bases and J by 5 bases, with 14 bases left in between. Germline V CDR1 and CDR2: LNHDA, SQIVND (reference sequence). The CDR3 length is 17 residues. CDR3: CASSIDGGVSNNSPLHF. The CDR3, as DNA: TGTGCCAGTAGTATAGATGGGGGCGTTTCGAATAATTCACCCCTCCACTTT. Using reference TRBV19 and TRBJ1-6 for the parts outside the CDR3, the full variable domain is DGGITQSPKYLFRKEGQNVTLSCEQNLNHDAMYWYRQDPGQGLRLIYYSQIVNDFQKGDIAEGYSVSREKKESFPLTVTSAQKNPTAFYLCASSIDGGVSNNSPLHFGNGTRLTVT.

The rearrangement links TRBV6-1 to TRBJ2-7, with TRBD1 identical over 8 bases. The CDR3 contains 14 residues. The V segment lost 6 bases and the J segment 3 bases; nucleotides outside the gene matches: 7. CDR1 and CDR2 from the germline V gene are MNHNS and SASEGT. CDR3 region: CASRVQGAFYEQYF. The CDR3 DNA reads as TGTGCCAGCAGGGTCCAGGGGGCTTTCTACGAGCAGTACTTC.

The V and J genes are TRBV4-1 and TRBJ2-7; D is ambiguous. This CDR3 spans 14 amino acids. Germline CDR1 reads MGHRA; CDR2 reads YSYEKL. V was clipped by 1 base and J by 5 bases, with 12 bases between them. The CDR3: CASSQAMGWDEQYF. The CDR3 nucleotides read TGCGCCAGCAGCCAAGCTATGGGGTGGGACGAGCAGTACTTC.

This chain connects TRBV19 to TRBJ2-1; TRBD2 matches at 7 bases. The length of the CDR3 is 16 residues. Per the germline V gene, CDR1 is LNHDA and CDR2 is SQIVND (reference sequence). V gave up 6 bases and J gave up 6 bases; unmatched junction bases: 14. CDR3 sequence (DNA): TGTGCCAGTAGCGCGCACGGGGGGATGGGCCCCAATGAGCAGTTCTTC. It codes for CASSAHGGMGPNEQFF.

The chain has TRBV23-1 and TRBJ2-5; 8 bases map to TRBD1. TRBV23-1 is known as an ORF, though its function is uncertain. There are 19 residues in the CDR3. V dropped 2 bases and J dropped 2; count of bases not matched to a gene: 16. The CDR3 coding sequence is TGCGCCAGCAGTCAAGGTCGAACAGGGGGATGTCATGGTCAAGAGACCCAGTACTTC. Translated, it gives CASSQGRTGGCHGQETQYF.

The rearrangement joins TRBV28 to TRBJ2-1; D is undetermined. Germline V CDR1 and CDR2: MDHEN, SYDVKM. The V end lost 4 bases, the J end lost 7 bases, and 11 bases lay between the germline ends. The CDR3 is 13 amino acids. CDR3 bases: TGTGCCAGCAGTTCCCTCCTGGGTAATGAGCAGTTCTTC. Protein: CASSSLLGNEQFF.

This clone was counted once. The chain combines TRBV9 with TRBJ2-2; possible D gene TRBD2, 5 bases. The germline CDR1 and CDR2 sequences are SGDLS and YYNGEE. Trimming pared 2 bases from V and 1 base from J, leaving 9 bases between. This CDR3 comprises 15 residues. For the CDR3, the DNA is TGTGCCAGCAGCGTTGAACTAGTGAACACCGGGGAGCTGTTTTTT. It yields the protein CASSVELVNTGELFF.

The chain links TRBV10-2 to TRBJ2-7, with a tentative D call TRBD2 (5 bases). Trimming took off 6 bases at V and 6 bases at J, with 9 bases between the two ends. CDR3 length: 11 residues. Germline CDR1 is WSHSY and CDR2 is SAAADI. The DNA of the CDR3 is TGCGCCAGCAGAGAGGGATCCGAGCAGTACTTC. Amino acids: CASREGSEQYF.

The chain couples TRBV28 to TRBJ2-3; D is unclear. Trimming shortened V by 3 bases and J by 0 bases, and 13 bases separated the two germline ends. This CDR3 is built from 16 residues. Germline-derived CDR1 and CDR2 are MDHEN and SYDVKM. The CDR3, as DNA: TGTGCCAGCAGTTTGTACCCCGCCCGAAGCACAGATACGCAGTATTTT. The encoded protein is CASSLYPARSTDTQYF.